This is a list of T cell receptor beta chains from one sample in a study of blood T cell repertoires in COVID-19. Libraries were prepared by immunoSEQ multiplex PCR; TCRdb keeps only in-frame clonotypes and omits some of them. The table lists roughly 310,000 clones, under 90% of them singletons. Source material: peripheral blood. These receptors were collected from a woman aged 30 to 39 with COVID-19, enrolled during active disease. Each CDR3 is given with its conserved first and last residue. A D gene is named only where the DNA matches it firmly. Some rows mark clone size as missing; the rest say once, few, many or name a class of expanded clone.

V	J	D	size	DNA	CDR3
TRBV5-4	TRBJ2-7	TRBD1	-	TGTGCCAGCAGCTTGAGACAGGGGGCCTCCTACGAGCAGTACTTC	CASSLRQGASYEQYF
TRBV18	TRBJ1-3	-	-	TGTGCCAGCTCAACTCCGACCGGGTCCTCTGGAAACACCATATATTTT	CASSTPTGSSGNTIYF
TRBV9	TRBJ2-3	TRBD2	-	TGTGCCAGCAGCGCCACTCTAGCGGGACATGCAGATACGCAGTATTTT	CASSATLAGHADTQYF
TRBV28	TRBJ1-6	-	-	TGTGCCAGCAGTCAAAGGGGAAGCTCCTATAATTCACCCCTCCACTTT	CASSQRGSSYNSPLHF
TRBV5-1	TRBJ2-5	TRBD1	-	TGCGCCAGCAGCCCGGGACAGGTTGGCGAGACCCAGTACTTC	CASSPGQVGETQYF
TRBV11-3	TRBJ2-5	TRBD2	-	TGTGCCAGCAGCTTAGGGCTAGCGGGAGTCCAAGAGACCCAGTACTTC	CASSLGLAGVQETQYF
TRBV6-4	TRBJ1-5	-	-	TGTGCCAGCAGTGACCCTAAGAAGGACAGCCCTTATAGCAATCAGCCCCAGCATTTT	CASSDPKKDSPYSNQPQHF
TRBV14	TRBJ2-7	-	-	TGTGCCAGCAGCCAAGACCTTGGGGCTCTGACCTACGAGCAGTACTTC	CASSQDLGALTYEQYF
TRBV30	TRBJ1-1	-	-	TGTGCCTGGACCCCAGGCGCTGAAGCTTTCTTT	CAWTPGAEAFF
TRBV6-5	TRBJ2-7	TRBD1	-	TGTGCCAGCAGTCGCGGACAGGGGTACGAGCAGTACTTC	CASSRGQGYEQYF
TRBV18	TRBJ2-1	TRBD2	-	TGTGCCAGCTCACCTAGCGGGAGCCTGGGGGGACACAATGAGCAGTTCTTC	CASSPSGSLGGHNEQFF
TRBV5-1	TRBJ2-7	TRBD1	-	TGCGCCAGCAGCTTGCAGGGGGCGCACTACGAGCAGTACTTC	CASSLQGAHYEQYF
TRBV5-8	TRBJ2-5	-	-	TGTGCCAGCAGCTTGGGTAGCGGACAAGAGACCCAGTACTTC	CASSLGSGQETQYF
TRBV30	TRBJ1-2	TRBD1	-	TGTGCCTGGAGTGGGACAGGGGGCTATGGCTACACCTTC	CAWSGTGGYGYTF
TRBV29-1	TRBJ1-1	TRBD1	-	TGCAGCGTTCATGGACAGGGGGCAACTGAAGCTTTCTTT	CSVHGQGATEAFF
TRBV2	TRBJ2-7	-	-	TGTGCCAGCAGCCCACCCGCCTGGGTAGTAGCAGAAGAGCAGTACTTC	CASSPPAWVVAEEQYF
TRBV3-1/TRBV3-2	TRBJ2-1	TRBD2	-	TGTGCCAGCAGCCAGGGGACTAGCGGGAGGCTAGGGCAGTTCTTC	CASSQGTSGRLGQFF
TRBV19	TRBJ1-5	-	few	TGTGCCAGTAGTATGGGACAAGTAGCGCCCCAGCATTTT	CASSMGQVAPQHF
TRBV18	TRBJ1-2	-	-	TGTGCCAGCTCACCAATAGGGAGGGATGGTGGCTACACCTTC	CASSPIGRDGGYTF
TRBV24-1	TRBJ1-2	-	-	TGTGCCACCAGTGATTTTGACAGGACATATGGCTACACCTTC	CATSDFDRTYGYTF
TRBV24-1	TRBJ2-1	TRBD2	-	TGTGCCACCACCACTAGCGGGAGGAAGGATGAGCAGTTCTTC	CATTTSGRKDEQFF
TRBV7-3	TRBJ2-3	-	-	TGTGCCAGCAGCCCGTCAAGAGCGGAGGATACGCAGTATTTT	CASSPSRAEDTQYF
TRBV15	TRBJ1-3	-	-	TGTGCCACCAGCAGAGATAGGTGGAGAACCTCTGGAAACACCATATATTTT	CATSRDRWRTSGNTIYF
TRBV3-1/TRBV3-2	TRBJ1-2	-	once	TGTGCCAGCAGCCAAGCCACACAGCTCTATGGCTACACCTTC	CASSQATQLYGYTF
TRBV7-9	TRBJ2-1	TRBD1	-	TGTGCCAGCAGCTTAAGGGGACAGGGAACTGAGCAGTTCTTC	CASSLRGQGTEQFF
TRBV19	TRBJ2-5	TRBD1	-	TGTGCCAGTAGAAGGACAGGGGGCGGAGAGACCCAGTACTTC	CASRRTGGGETQYF
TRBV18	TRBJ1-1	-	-	TGTGCCAGCTCACGACTGACAGGAATGAACACTGAAGCTTTCTTT	CASSRLTGMNTEAFF
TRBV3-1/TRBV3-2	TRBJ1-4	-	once	TGTGCCAGCAGCCAAGATATTGCAACTAATGAAAAACTGTTTTTT	CASSQDIATNEKLFF
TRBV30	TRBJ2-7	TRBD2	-	TGTGCCTGGAGTACTAGCGGCTACGAGCAGTACTTC	CAWSTSGYEQYF
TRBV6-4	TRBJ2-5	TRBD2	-	TGTGCCAGCAGTCCGACTAGCGGGGGCCAAGAGACCCAGTACTTC	CASSPTSGGQETQYF
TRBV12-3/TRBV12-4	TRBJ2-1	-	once	TGTGCCAGCAGTTTCCGGGTTCCGTTCTTC	CASSFRVPFF
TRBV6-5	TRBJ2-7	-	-	TGTGCCAGCAGAGAGGGCGGGGGCGCATTCCAGCAGTACTTC	CASREGGGAFQQYF
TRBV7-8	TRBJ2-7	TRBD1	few	TGTGCCAGCTCCCCCCTGGTTGGGACAGGGTCCAGTTCCTACGAGCAGTACTTC	CASSPLVGTGSSSYEQYF
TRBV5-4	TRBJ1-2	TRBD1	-	TGTGCCAGCAGCGCCGGGACAGTCTATGGCTACACCTTC	CASSAGTVYGYTF
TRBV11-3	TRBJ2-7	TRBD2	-	TGTGCCAGCAGCTTAGAAGCGGGGGGCCGCTACGAGCAGTACTTC	CASSLEAGGRYEQYF
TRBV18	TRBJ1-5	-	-	TGTGCCAGCTCCCTAGAACAAACAGGGACGGGTCAGCCCCAGCATTTT	CASSLEQTGTGQPQHF
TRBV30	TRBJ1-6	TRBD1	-	TGTGCCTGGAGTGGACAGGGGAATAGTTCACCCCTCCACTTT	CAWSGQGNSSPLHF
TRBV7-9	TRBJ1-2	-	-	TGTGCCAGCAGCGGGCTGGACAGCAACTATGGCTACACCTTC	CASSGLDSNYGYTF
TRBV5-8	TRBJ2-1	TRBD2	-	TGTGCCAGCAACCCTGGGGCTAGCGGGGTCTACAATGAGCAGTTCTTC	CASNPGASGVYNEQFF
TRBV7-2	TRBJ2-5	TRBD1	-	TGTGCCAGCAGCTTCGACAGGGGGCCGGAGACCCAGTACTTC	CASSFDRGPETQYF
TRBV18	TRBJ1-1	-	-	TGTGCCAGCTCACCACAGCGACAGGCCTCGAACACTGAAGCTTTCTTT	CASSPQRQASNTEAFF